The 8 T cell receptor beta chains listed next were all sequenced from one sample in a study of molecular identifiers for immune sequencing clone quantification. Each CDR3 protein is one row after TCRdb ran MiXCR on the PCR reads. The sample shows about 640,000 distinct CDR3 sequences, around 20% of them seen only once. The sequenced material came from naive CD8+ T cells from blood, with Jurkat cell RNA spiked in. Subset defined: FACS-sorted CD8+CD4-CCR7+CD45RA+ naive T cells. The source is a human donor in good health. Some libraries in this study had Jurkat cell RNA spiked in.

As concerns this clonotype: A read error may explain this, as a much larger clone is one base away. This chain connects TRBV4-2 to TRBJ1-4; 7 bases align to TRBD1. From germline, CDR1 is LGHNA and CDR2 YNFKEQ. Trimming removed 1 base from V and 8 bases from J; junction bases left unmatched: 16. The CDR3 totals 18 residues. The CDR3 nucleotides are TGTGCCAGCAGCCAAGGACAGGGTATGGGGTCGGTCCGGGAAAAACTGTTTTTT. Its protein product is CASSQGQGMGSVREKLFF.

The rearrangement links TRBV10-3 to TRBJ2-7; 9 bases match TRBD1. Looked up from germline, CDR1 is ENHRY and CDR2 is SYGVKD. CDR3 length: 16 residues. Trimming removed 3 bases from V and 6 bases from J; junction bases left unmatched: 12. The CDR3 bases are TGTGCCATCAGTGATGCCCCACAGGGGGCCCCACCCGAGCAGTACTTC. Translating gives CAISDAPQGAPPEQYF.

The J gene is TRBJ2-1, the V gene TRBV6-5; no reliable D call. Germline V CDR1 and CDR2: MNHEY, SVGAGI. The CDR3 spans 13 residues. Trimming removed 2 bases at V and 6 bases at J, with 8 bases between. The DNA for the CDR3 is TGTGCCAGCAGTTACCCTGGTAGCAATGAGCAGTTCTTC. Its translation is CASSYPGSNEQFF.

This chain joins TRBV28 and TRBJ2-7; D is undetermined. The CDR3 contains 13 residues. V gave up 6 bases and J gave up 6 bases, with 15 bases separating them. CDR1 and CDR2 (germline): MDHEN, SYDVKM. CDR3 nucleotide sequence: TGTGCCAGCAGATACAGAGAGATGATCGAGCAGTACTTC. Translation gives CASRYREMIEQYF. The complete variable domain, with remaining parts taken from reference TRBV28 and TRBJ2-7, reads DVKVTQSSRYLVKRTGEKVFLECVQDMDHENMFWYRQDPGLGLRLIYFSYDVKMKEKGDIPEGYSVSREKKERFSLILESASTNQTSMYLCASRYREMIEQYFGPGTRLTVT.

This clonotype was counted between two and nine times. This chain joins TRBV7-9 and TRBJ2-1; 8 bases align to TRBD2. Losses at the gene ends were 6 bases for V and 8 bases for J; bases not matched to a gene: 15. CDR3 length: 16 residues. The germline V gene has CDR1 SEHNR and CDR2 FQNEAQ (reference sequence). CDR3 sequence reads: CASSSGLVRSLDEQFF. The CDR3 region has the DNA TGTGCCAGCAGTTCGGGACTAGTCCGAAGCCTCGATGAGCAGTTCTTC.

There are a few counts of this clonotype. The V and J genes are TRBV4-1 and TRBJ1-2; D is ambiguous. Germline V gives CDR1 MGHRA, CDR2 YSYEKL. CDR3 length: 15 residues. The ends were cut back, 5 bases at V and 0 bases at J, with 13 bases in the middle. The CDR3 sequence: CASSYRASANYGYTF. The CDR3 DNA reads as TGCGCCAGCAGCTACCGGGCCTCAGCTAACTATGGCTACACCTTC.

This clonotype was detected ten times or more. The V gene is TRBV6-6, the J gene TRBJ1-1; D not resolved. Germline V gene sequence: CDR1 MNHNY, CDR2 SVGAGI (reference sequence). This CDR3 is 14 amino acids long. With 6 bases removed from V and 3 bases from J, the gap between germline ends came to 14 bases. The CDR3 loop reads CASRGPPGDTEAFF. For the CDR3, the DNA is TGTGCCAGCAGGGGCCCCCCTGGGGACACTGAAGCTTTCTTT.

This clonotype appeared many times. This chain joins TRBV3-1 and TRBJ1-1; D is uncertain. This CDR3 region has 14 residues. The V and J ends lost 3 bases and 0 bases respectively, with 8 bases between them. CDR1 and CDR2 (germline): LGHDT, YNNKEL (reference sequence). CDR3 sequence: CASSHGPMNTEAFF. The CDR3 nucleotides are TGTGCCAGCAGCCACGGGCCGATGAACACTGAAGCTTTCTTT.